Given below is one T cell receptor beta chain in context. Its antigen remains unknown. The germline V gene encodes CDR1 ENHRY and CDR2 SYGVKD. V shed 3 bases and J shed 0 bases, with 13 bases lying between them. The CDR3 sequence is 16 residues long. The source of the sample is a study of cytomegalovirus exposure and HLA in healthy donors. Turning to the study itself: Genetic ancestry analysis placed about 76% of the 398 donors that were genotyped in the Caucasian-associated cluster. Whole-study results and caveats: The majority of TCR sequences were rare, yet some public TCRs appeared in many donors. A later analysis reportedly found fewer N-insertions in an Asian-associated ancestry cluster than the approximately 730-donor mean. Previous analysis showed most TCR beta V segments were productive about 87% or about 30% of the time.

13 Jbeta primers and 60 Vbeta primers were used for the PCR. Some clones are missing from TCRdb's copy, which holds only in-frame ones; the method was immunoSEQ multiplex PCR. Among tens of thousands of clones listed, approximately 80% were seen once. The receptor's source is a man aged 25 to 45 in good health and CMV-seropositive. The gene calls are TRBV10-3 and TRBJ2-3, with D maybe TRBD2 (5 bases). The sample comprised PBMCs. Here the CDR3 reads CAISEHSGSSTDTQYF. The CDR3 nucleotides are TGTGCCATCAGTGAACACAGCGGCTCTAGCACAGATACGCAGTATTTT.